This T cell receptor beta chain was obtained from a study of blood T cell repertoires in COVID-19. About the research overall: The United States, Italy and Spain were the sources of the acute and convalescent COVID-19 samples.

How the authors handled the data: Reference gene primer amplification gave nucleated cell count estimates. TCRdb keeps only in-frame clones here, not all; method: immunoSEQ multiplex PCR. V and J calls plus clone size are reproduced from that table; the DNA served to infer D and trimming. Among around 60,000 clones, 65% to 90% were seen once, and the ten largest hold less than 1.5%. The CDR3 is 13 residues long. V was trimmed by 1 base and J by 3 bases, leaving 6 bases between them. Germline V gives CDR1 LNHDA, CDR2 SQIVND (reference sequence). Sequencing was carried out using peripheral blood. The TCR originated in a middle-aged man with acute or convalescent COVID-19. The chain has TRBV19 and TRBJ1-1; D ambiguous. The CDR3 protein is CASSIGRYTEAFF. The CDR3 region has the DNA TGTGCCAGTAGTATAGGCAGATACACTGAAGCTTTCTTT.